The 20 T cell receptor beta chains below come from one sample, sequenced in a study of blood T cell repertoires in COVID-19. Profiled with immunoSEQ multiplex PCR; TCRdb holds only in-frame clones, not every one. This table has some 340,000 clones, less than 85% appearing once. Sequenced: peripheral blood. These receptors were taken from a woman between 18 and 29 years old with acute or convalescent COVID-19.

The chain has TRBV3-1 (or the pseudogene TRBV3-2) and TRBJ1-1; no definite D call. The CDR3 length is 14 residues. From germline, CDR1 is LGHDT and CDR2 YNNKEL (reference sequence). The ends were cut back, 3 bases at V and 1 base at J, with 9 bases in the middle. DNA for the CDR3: TGTGCCAGCAGCCATGGCTCTTCGAACACTGAAGCTTTCTTT. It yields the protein CASSHGSSNTEAFF.

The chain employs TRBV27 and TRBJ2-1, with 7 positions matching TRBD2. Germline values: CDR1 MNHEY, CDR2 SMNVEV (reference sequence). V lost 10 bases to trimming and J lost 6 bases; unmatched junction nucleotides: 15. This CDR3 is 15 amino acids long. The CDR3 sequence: CATRRLAGGSNEQFF. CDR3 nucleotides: TGTGCCACCCGTCGCTTAGCGGGCGGGTCCAATGAGCAGTTCTTC.

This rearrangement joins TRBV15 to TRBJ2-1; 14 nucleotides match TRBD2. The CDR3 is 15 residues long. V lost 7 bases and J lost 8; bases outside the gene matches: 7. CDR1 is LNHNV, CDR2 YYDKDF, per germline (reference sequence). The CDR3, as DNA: TGTGCCACCAACACGGGACTAGCGGGGGTAGATGAGCAGTTCTTC. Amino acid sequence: CATNTGLAGVDEQFF.

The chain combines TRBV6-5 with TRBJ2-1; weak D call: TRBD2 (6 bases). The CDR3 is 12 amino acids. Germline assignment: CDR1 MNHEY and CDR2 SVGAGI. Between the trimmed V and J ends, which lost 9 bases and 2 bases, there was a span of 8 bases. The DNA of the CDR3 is TGTGCCAGTCGACTAGCCTACAATGAGCAGTTCTTC. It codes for CASRLAYNEQFF.

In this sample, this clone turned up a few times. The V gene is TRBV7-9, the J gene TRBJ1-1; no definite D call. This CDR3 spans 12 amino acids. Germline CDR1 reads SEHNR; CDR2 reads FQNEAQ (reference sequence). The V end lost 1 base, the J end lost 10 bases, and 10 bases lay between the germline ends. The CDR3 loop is CASSLVAKSAFF. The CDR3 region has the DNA TGTGCCAGCAGCTTAGTGGCCAAATCAGCTTTCTTT.

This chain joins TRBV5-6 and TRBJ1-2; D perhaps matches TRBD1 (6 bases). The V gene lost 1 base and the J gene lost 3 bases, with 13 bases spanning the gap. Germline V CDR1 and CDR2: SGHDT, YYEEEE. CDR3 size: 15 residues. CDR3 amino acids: CASSLLHRADYGYTF. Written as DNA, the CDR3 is TGTGCCAGCAGCTTGCTTCACAGGGCCGACTATGGCTACACCTTC.

CDR3 coding DNA: TGTGCCAGCAGTACAGGCCCCTCGAACTATGGCTACACCTTC. It encodes CASSTGPSNYGYTF. The chain recombines TRBV6-5 with TRBJ1-2; D may be TRBD1 (5 bases). Looked up from germline, CDR1 is MNHEY and CDR2 is SVGAGI. This CDR3 has 14 amino acids. V was pared by 5 bases and J by 2 bases, with 12 bases between.

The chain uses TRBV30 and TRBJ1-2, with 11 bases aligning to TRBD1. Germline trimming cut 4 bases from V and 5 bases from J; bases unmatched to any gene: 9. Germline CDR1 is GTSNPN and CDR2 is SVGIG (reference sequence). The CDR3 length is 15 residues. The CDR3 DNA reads TGTGCCTGGAAGGGACAGGGGGACGGTAGTTATGGCTACACCTTC. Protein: CAWKGQGDGSYGYTF. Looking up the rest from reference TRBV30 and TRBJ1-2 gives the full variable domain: SQTIHQWPATLVQPVGSPLSLECTVEGTSNPNLYWYRQAAGRGLQLLFYSVGIGQISSEVPQNLSASRPQDRQFILSSKKLLLSDSGFYLCAWKGQGDGSYGYTFGSGTRLTVV.

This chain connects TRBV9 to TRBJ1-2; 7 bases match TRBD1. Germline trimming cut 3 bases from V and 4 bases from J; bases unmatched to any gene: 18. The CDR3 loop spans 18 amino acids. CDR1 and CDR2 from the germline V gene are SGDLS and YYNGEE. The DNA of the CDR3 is TGTGCCAGCAGCGGAGAATCAGCCCGGGACAGATTTGTCTATGGCTACACCTTC. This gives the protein CASSGESARDRFVYGYTF.

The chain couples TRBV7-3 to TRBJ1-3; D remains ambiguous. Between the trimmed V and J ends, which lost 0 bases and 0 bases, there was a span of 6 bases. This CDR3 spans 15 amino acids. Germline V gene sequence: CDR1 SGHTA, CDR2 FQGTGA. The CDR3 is CASSLTPSSGNTIYF. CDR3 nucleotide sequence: TGTGCCAGCAGCTTAACCCCCAGCTCTGGAAACACCATATATTTT.

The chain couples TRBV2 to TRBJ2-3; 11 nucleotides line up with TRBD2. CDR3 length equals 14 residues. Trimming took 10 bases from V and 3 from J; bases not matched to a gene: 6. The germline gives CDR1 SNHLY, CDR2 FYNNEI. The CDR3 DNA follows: TGTGCCATTCCGGGACTAGCGGAGACAGATACGCAGTATTTT. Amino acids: CAIPGLAETDTQYF.

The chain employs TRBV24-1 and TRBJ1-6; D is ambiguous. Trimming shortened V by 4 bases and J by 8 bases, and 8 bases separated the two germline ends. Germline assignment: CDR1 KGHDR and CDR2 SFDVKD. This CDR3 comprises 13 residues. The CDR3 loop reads CATSENLYSPLHF. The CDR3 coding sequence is TGTGCCACCAGTGAGAATCTATATTCACCCCTCCACTTT.

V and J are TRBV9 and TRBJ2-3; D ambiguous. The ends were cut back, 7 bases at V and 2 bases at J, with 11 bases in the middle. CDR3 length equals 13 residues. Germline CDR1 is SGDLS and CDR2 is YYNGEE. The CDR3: CASDGGSTDTQYF. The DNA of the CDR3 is TGTGCCAGCGATGGCGGATCCACAGATACGCAGTATTTT.

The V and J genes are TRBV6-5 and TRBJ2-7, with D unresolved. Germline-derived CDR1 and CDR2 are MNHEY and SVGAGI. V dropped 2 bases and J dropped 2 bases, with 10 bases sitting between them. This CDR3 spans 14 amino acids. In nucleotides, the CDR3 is TGTGCCAGCAGTTACCTTGGCGGCACCTACGAGCAGTACTTC. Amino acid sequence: CASSYLGGTYEQYF.

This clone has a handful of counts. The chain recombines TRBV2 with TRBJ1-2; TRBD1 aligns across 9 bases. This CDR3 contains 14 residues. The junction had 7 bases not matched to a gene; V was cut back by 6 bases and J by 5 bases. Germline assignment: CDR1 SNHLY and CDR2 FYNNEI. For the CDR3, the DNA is TGTGCCAGCAGAGGGACAGGGCTTAAGTATGGCTACACCTTC. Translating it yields CASRGTGLKYGYTF.

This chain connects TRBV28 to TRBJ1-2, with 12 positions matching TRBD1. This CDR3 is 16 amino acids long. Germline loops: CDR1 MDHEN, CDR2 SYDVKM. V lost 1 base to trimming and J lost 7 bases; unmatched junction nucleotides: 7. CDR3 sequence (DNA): TGTGCCAGCAGTTTATCAGCCGGGACAGGGGGCTCTGGCTACACCTTC. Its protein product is CASSLSAGTGGSGYTF.

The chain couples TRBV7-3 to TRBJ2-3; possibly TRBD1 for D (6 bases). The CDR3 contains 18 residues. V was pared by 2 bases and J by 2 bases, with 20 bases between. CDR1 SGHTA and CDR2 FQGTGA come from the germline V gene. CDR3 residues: CASSLLGSSDRITDTQYF. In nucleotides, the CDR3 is TGTGCCAGCAGCTTACTCGGTTCGTCAGACAGGATCACAGATACGCAGTATTTT.

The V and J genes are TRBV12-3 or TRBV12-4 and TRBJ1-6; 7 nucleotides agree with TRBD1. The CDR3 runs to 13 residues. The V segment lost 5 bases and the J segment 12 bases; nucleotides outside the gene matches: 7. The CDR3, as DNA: TGTGCCAGCAGTCCCTCTAGGGACAGACCCCTCCACTTT. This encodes CASSPSRDRPLHF.

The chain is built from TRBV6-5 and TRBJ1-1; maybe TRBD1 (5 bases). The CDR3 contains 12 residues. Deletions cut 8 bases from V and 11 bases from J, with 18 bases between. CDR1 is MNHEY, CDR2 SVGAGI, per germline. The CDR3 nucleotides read TGTGCCAGCGCGAATCAGAAAGGGGTGGCTTTCTTT. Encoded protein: CASANQKGVAFF.

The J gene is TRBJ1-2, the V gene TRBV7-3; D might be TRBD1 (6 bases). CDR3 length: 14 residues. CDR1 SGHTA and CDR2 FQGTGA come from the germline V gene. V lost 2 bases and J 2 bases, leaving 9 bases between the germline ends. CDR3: CASSLDQGNYGYTF. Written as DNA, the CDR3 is TGTGCCAGCAGCTTAGATCAGGGGAACTATGGCTACACCTTC.